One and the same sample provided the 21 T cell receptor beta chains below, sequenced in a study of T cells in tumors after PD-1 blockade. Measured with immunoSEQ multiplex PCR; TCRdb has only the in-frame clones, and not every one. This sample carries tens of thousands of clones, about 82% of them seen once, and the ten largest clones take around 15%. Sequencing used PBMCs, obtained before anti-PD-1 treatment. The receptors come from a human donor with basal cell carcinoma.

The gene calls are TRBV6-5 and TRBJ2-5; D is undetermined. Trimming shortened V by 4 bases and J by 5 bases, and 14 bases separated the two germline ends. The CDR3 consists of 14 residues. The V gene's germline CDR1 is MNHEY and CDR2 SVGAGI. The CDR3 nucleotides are TGTGCCAGCAGTTCCGGGCCTTTGGGGGAGACCCAGTACTTC. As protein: CASSSGPLGETQYF.

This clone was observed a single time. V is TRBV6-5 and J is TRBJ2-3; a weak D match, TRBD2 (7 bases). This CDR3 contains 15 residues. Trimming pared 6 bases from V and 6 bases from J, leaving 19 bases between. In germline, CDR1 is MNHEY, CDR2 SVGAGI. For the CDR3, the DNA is TGTGCCAGCAGCCCGTTAGGGGGGGGCCAGGATACGCAGTATTTT. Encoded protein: CASSPLGGGQDTQYF.

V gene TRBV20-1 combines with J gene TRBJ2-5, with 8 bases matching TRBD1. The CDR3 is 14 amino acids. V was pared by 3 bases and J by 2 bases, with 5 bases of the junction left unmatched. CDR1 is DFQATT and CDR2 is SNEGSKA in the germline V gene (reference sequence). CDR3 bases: TGCAGTGCTAGTCCGGGACAGGCTCAAGAGACCCAGTACTTC. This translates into CSASPGQAQETQYF.

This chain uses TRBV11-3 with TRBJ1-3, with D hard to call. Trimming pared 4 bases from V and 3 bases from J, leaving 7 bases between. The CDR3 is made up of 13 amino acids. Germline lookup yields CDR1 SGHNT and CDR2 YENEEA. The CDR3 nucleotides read TGTGCCAGCAGCTCTTGGGGTGGAAACACCATATATTTT. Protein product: CASSSWGGNTIYF.

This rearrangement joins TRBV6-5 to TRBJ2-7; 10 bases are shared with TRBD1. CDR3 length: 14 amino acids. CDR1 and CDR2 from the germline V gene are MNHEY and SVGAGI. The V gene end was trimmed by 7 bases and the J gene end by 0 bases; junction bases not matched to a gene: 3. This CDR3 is CASKGQGLSYEQYF. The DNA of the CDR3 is TGTGCCAGCAAGGGACAGGGGCTCTCCTACGAGCAGTACTTC.

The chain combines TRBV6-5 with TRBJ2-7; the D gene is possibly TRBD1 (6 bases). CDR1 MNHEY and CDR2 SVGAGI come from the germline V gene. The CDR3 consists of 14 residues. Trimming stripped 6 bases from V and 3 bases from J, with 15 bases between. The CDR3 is CASSLDLQGYEQYF. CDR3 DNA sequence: TGTGCCAGCAGCCTAGATCTACAGGGCTACGAGCAGTACTTC.

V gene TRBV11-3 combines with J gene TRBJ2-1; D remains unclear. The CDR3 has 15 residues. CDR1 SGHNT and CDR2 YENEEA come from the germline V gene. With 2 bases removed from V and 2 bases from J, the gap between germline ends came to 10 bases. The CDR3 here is CASSLSGDPYNEQFF. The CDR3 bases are TGTGCCAGCAGCTTAAGTGGGGATCCCTACAATGAGCAGTTCTTC.

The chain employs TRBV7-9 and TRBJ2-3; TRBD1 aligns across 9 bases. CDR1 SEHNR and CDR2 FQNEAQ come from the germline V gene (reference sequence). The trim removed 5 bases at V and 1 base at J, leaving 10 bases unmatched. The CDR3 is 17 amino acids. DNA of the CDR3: TGTGCCAGCAGCCGGCAATCGACAGGGGGTGGCACAGATACGCAGTATTTT. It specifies CASSRQSTGGGTDTQYF. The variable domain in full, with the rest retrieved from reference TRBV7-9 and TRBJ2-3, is DTGVSQNPRHKITKRGQNVTFRCDPISEHNRLYWYRQTLGQGPEFLTYFQNEAQLEKSRLLSDRFSAERPKGSFSTLEIQRTEQGDSAMYLCASSRQSTGGGTDTQYFGPGTRLTVL.

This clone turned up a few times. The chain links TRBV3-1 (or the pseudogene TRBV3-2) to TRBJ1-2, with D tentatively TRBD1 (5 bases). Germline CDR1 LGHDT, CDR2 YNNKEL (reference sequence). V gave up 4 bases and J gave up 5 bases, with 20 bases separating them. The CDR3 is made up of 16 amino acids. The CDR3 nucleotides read TGTGCCAGCAGCCCCGGAGAGGGGCCCTTCGGTTATGGCTACACCTTC. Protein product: CASSPGEGPFGYGYTF.

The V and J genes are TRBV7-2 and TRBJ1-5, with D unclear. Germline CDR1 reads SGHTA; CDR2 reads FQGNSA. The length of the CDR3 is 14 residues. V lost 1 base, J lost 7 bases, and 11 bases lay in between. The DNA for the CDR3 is TGTGCCAGCAGCTTAGGGCCAGCAACCCAGCCCCAGCATTTT. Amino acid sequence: CASSLGPATQPQHF. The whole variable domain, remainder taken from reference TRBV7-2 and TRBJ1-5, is GAGVSQSPSNKVTEKGKDVELRCDPISGHTALYWYRQSLGQGLEFLIYFQGNSAPDKSGLPSDRFSAERTGGSVSTLTIQRTQQEDSAVYLCASSLGPATQPQHFGDGTRLSIL.

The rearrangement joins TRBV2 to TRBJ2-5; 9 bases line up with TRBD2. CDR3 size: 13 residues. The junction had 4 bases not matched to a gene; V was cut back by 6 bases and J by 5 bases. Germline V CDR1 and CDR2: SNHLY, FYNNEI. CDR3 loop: CASRTSGRETQYF. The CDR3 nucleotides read TGTGCCAGCAGGACTAGCGGTAGGGAGACCCAGTACTTC. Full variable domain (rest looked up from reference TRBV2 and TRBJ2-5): EPEVTQTPSHQVTQMGQEVILRCVPISNHLYFYWYRQILGQKVEFLVSFYNNEISEKSEIFDDQFSVERPDGSNFTLKIRSTKLEDSAMYFCASRTSGRETQYFGPGTRLLVL.

CDR3 loop: CASSEGLSTVSNQPQHF. CDR3 nucleotide sequence: TGTGCCAGCAGTGAGGGTTTGTCGACAGTTAGCAATCAGCCCCAGCATTTT. This chain uses TRBV2 with TRBJ1-5, with a tentative D call TRBD1 (5 bases). Deletions cut 3 bases from V and 0 bases from J, with 15 bases between. In germline, CDR1 is SNHLY, CDR2 FYNNEI. The CDR3 is 17 residues long.

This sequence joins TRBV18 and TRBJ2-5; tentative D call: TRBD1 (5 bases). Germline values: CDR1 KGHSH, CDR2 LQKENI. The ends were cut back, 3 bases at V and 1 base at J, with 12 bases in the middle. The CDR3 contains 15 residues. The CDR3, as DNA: TGTGCCAGCTCACCGAATGGACAACTCCAAGAGACCCAGTACTTC. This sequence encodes CASSPNGQLQETQYF.

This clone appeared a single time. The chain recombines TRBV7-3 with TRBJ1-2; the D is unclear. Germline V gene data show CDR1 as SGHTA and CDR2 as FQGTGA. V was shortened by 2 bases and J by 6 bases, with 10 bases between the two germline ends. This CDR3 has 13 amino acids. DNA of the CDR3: TGTGCCAGCAGCTTAGAGGGTAGGCATGGCTACACCTTC. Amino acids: CASSLEGRHGYTF.

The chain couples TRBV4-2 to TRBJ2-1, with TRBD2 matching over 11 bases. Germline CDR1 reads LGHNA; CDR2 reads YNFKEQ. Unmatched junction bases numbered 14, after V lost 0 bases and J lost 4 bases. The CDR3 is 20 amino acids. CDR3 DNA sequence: TGTGCCAGCAGCCAAGAGTCGCTAGCGGGGGGCCCAGGGGTATACAATGAGCAGTTCTTC. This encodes CASSQESLAGGPGVYNEQFF.

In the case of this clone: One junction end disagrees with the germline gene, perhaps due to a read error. As DNA, the CDR3 is TGTGTCAGCAGTGATCCGGGACAGCCTTCCAATCAGCCCCAGCATTTT. Translation: CVSSDPGQPSNQPQHF. The chain has TRBV6-1 and TRBJ1-5; TRBD1 aligns across 7 bases. The CDR3 contains 16 residues. Germline assignment: CDR1 MNHNS and CDR2 SASEGT.

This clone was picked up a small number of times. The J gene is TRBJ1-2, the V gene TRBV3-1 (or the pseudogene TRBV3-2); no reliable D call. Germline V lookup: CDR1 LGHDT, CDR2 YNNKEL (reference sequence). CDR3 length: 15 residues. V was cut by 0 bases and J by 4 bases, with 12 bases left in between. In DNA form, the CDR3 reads TGTGCCAGCAGCCAAGAACCCCTAAGGAGCTATGGCTACACCTTC. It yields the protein CASSQEPLRSYGYTF.

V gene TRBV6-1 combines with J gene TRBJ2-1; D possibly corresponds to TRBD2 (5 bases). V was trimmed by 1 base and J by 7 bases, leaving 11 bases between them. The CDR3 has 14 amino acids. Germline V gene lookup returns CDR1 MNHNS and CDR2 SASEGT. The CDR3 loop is CASSEVSSVNEQFF. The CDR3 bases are TGTGCCAGCAGTGAAGTAAGTAGCGTGAATGAGCAGTTCTTC.

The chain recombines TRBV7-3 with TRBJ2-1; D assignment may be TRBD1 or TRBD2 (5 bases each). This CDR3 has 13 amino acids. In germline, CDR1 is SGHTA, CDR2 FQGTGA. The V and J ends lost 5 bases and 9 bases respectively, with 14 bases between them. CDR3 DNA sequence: TGTGCCAGCAGCCGGGACCCGACTGGTGAGCAGTTCTTC. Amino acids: CASSRDPTGEQFF.

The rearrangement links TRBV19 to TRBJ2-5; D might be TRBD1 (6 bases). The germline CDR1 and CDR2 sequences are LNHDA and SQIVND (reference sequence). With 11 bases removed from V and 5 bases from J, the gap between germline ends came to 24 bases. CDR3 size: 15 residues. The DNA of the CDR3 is TGTGCCTCTTCGGAAGGGGCAGGGGCTCGGGAGACCCAGTACTTC. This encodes CASSEGAGARETQYF.

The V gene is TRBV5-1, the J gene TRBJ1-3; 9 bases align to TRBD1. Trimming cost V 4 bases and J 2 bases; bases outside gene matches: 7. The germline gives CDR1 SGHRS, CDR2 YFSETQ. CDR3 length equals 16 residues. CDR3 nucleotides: TGCGCCAGCAGCCCGGGGGACAGGGCCGCTGGAAACACCATATATTTT. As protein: CASSPGDRAAGNTIYF. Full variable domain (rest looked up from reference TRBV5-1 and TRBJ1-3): KAGVTQTPRYLIKTRGQQVTLSCSPISGHRSVSWYQQTPGQGLQFLFEYFSETQRNKGNFPGRFSGRQFSNSRSEMNVSTLELGDSALYLCASSPGDRAAGNTIYFGEGSWLTVV.